These 2 T cell receptor beta chains were all obtained from the same sample, sequenced in a study of cytomegalovirus exposure and HLA in healthy donors. Vbeta (60) and Jbeta (13) primers were used in the PCR. The assay was immunoSEQ multiplex PCR, and TCRdb's table has in-frame clones only and misses some. Found here are around 130,000 clones, roughly 87% of them singletons; the top ten hold 0.45% to 0.55%. The sample comprised PBMCs. These receptors were collected from a woman aged 40 to 50 in good health and CMV-seronegative.

This chain's CDR3 is CASSPWTGGLANYGYTF. In nucleotides, the CDR3 is TGTGCCAGCAGCCCTTGGACAGGGGGATTAGCTAACTATGGCTACACCTTC. This chain joins TRBV7-9 and TRBJ1-2, with 10 bases that match TRBD1. Germline CDR1 and CDR2: SEHNR and FQNEAQ (reference sequence). The CDR3 totals 17 residues. Germline trimming cut 5 bases from V and 0 bases from J; bases unmatched to any gene: 9. Together with reference TRBV7-9 and TRBJ1-2, the CDR3 gives the full variable domain: DTGVSQNPRHKITKRGQNVTFRCDPISEHNRLYWYRQTLGQGPEFLTYFQNEAQLEKSRLLSDRFSAERPKGSFSTLEIQRTEQGDSAMYLCASSPWTGGLANYGYTFGSGTRLTVV.

The CDR3 loop reads CASSSIRDTSRDEQFF. In DNA, the CDR3 is TGTGCCAGCAGCTCAATCCGGGATACGTCCCGGGATGAGCAGTTCTTC. The V gene is TRBV13, the J gene TRBJ2-1; D may be TRBD2 (5 bases). V was pared by 4 bases and J by 8 bases, with 21 bases between. The germline V gene encodes CDR1 PRHDT and CDR2 FYEKMQ (reference sequence). The CDR3 totals 16 residues.